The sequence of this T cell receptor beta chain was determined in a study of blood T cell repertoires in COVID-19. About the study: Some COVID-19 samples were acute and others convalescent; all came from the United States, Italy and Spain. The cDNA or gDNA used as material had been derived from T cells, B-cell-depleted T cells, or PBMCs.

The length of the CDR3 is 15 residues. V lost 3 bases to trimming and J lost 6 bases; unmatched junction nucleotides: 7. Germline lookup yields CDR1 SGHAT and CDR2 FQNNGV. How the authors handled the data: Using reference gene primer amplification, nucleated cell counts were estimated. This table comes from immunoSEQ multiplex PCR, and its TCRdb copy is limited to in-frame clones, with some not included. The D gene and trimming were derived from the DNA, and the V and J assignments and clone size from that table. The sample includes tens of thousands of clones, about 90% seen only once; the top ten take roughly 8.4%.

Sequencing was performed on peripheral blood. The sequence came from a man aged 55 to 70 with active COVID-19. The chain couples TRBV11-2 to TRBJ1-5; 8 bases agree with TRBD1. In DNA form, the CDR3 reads TGTGCCAGCAGCTTGGGAACAGGGGGATTTCAGCCCCAGCATTTT. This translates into CASSLGTGGFQPQHF.